Sequencing of this TCR beta chain was carried out in a study of shared clonotypes between healthy human individuals. Study details: For every donor, three CD4 naive, three CD4 memory, two CD8 naive and one CD8 memory plates were used.

Between the trimmed V and J ends, which lost 1 base and 2 bases, there was a span of 5 bases. CDR1 LGHNT and CDR2 FRNRAP come from the germline V gene. The length of the CDR3 is 13 residues. Running of the assay took place at deep level. Methods used by the authors: ImmunoSEQ only sent back junction sequences with no quality scores, so filtering was done differently. The method was immunoSEQ multiplex PCR; TCRdb's version includes in-frame clones alone and lacks a portion of them. V and J calls plus clone size are reproduced from that table; the DNA served to infer D and trimming. The sample carries 950,000 to 1,300,000 clones, about three quarters recorded once. Every contributor of samples was a Caucasian grown-up residing in Nashville, Tennessee. This clone was found many times. Other DNA sequences in the same sample also yield this CDR3.

The sequence was obtained from a man in his late teens or twenties in good health. The chain links TRBV12-5 to TRBJ1-2; the D gene is possibly TRBD1 (5 bases). Sequencing used memory CD4+ T cells sorted from blood. Subset: CD45RA-negative fraction. The CDR3 DNA sequence: TGTGCTAGTGGTTTGGGGACAAACTATGGCTACACCTTC. Its protein is CASGLGTNYGYTF.